The clone carrying this T cell receptor (beta chain) was observed a single time. The V gene's germline CDR1 is MDHEN and CDR2 SYDVKM. V gave up 1 base and J gave up 2 bases, with 12 bases separating them. This CDR3 region has 16 residues. The data are from a study of blood T cell repertoires in COVID-19. Overall study: Collection of acute and convalescent COVID-19 samples took place in the United States, Italy and Spain.

Participants were aged roughly 18 to 90 years, lived in 24 US areas, and enrolled virtually. In assigning cohorts, the study relied on participant-reported clinical history. Authors' analysis steps: Amplifying reference gene primers gave estimates of nucleated cell counts. TCRdb's table, derived via immunoSEQ multiplex PCR, lists solely in-frame clones and lacks some. Clone size and the V and J calls come from that table; the DNA yielded D and trimming. Of roughly 250,000 clones in the sample, roughly 87% were seen once. The TCR was taken from a woman between 25 and 40 years old with acute COVID-19. This rearrangement joins TRBV28 to TRBJ2-1; TRBD1 is a possible D gene (6 bases). Material: PBMCs or T cells enriched from blood (not recorded which). CDR3 bases: TGTGCCAGCAGTTTATTAGAAGGGACACCCTACAATGAGCAGTTCTTC. Translation gives CASSLLEGTPYNEQFF.